A single sample is the source of the 23 T cell receptor beta chains below, sequenced in a study of T-cell reconstitution after alpha-beta-depleted transplantation in children. TCRbeta library construction was performed incorporating unique molecular identifiers. TCRdb analysed the PCR reads with MiXCR anew, one entry per CDR3 protein. This table has 150,000 to 200,000 distinct CDR3 sequences, less than 8% appearing once. The sequenced sample was PBMCs from the stem cell graft donor, obtained from the stem cell graft. The source is a human donor who donated a stem cell graft to a child with Wiskott-Aldrich syndrome.

About this clonotype: A much larger clone differs from this one at a single base, so this may be a read error. CDR3 loop: CASSQDRRQGLGTEQFF. CDR3 DNA: TGCGCCAGCAGCCAAGATAGGAGACAGGGGCTCGGCACTGAGCAGTTCTTC. This sequence joins TRBV4-1 and TRBJ2-1; 8 nucleotides match TRBD1. Looked up from germline, CDR1 is MGHRA and CDR2 is YSYEKL. This CDR3 is built from 17 residues. The J segment lost 9 bases and the V segment lost 0 bases, leaving 13 bases of the junction unmatched.

This clonotype was recorded at least ten times. The chain carries TRBV9 and TRBJ2-1; perhaps TRBD1 as D (6 bases). The CDR3 contains 16 residues. V was pared by 3 bases and J by 0 bases, with 13 bases between. Per germline, CDR1 SGDLS and CDR2 YYNGEE. The DNA for the CDR3 is TGTGCCAGCAGCGAGCAGGGGAGCCGCTCCTACAATGAGCAGTTCTTC. It encodes CASSEQGSRSYNEQFF.

The V and J genes are TRBV30 and TRBJ2-3, with unresolved D. The CDR3 contains 11 residues. Germline CDR1 reads GTSNPN; CDR2 reads SVGIG (reference sequence). Trimming shortened V by 2 bases and J by 2 bases, and 2 bases separated the two germline ends. CDR3 nucleotides: TGTGCCTGGAGTTTCACAGATACGCAGTATTTT. It codes for CAWSFTDTQYF. The full variable domain, with the rest looked up from reference TRBV30 and TRBJ2-3, is SQTIHQWPATLVQPVGSPLSLECTVEGTSNPNLYWYRQAAGRGLQLLFYSVGIGQISSEVPQNLSASRPQDRQFILSSKKLLLSDSGFYLCAWSFTDTQYFGPGTRLTVL.

This clonotype was observed many times. The chain joins TRBV11-3 to TRBJ2-1; 10 nucleotides agree with TRBD1. Trimming removed 1 base from V and 8 bases from J; junction bases left unmatched: 2. Germline CDR1 and CDR2: SGHNT and YENEEA. This CDR3 comprises 14 residues. The CDR3 sequence: CASSLGDRGHEQFF. The CDR3 DNA sequence: TGTGCCAGCAGCTTAGGGGACAGGGGACATGAGCAGTTCTTC.

CDR3 residues: CASSEEGANTGELFF. CDR3 bases: TGTGCCAGCAGCGAAGAAGGTGCGAACACCGGGGAGCTGTTTTTT. The rearrangement joins TRBV7-6 to TRBJ2-2; unclear D gene. CDR1 SGHVS and CDR2 FNYEAQ come from the germline V gene. CDR3 length: 15 amino acids. Trimming removed 5 bases from V and 0 bases from J, with 10 bases in between. The whole variable domain, remainder taken from reference TRBV7-6 and TRBJ2-2, is GAGVSQSPRYKVTKRGQDVALRCDPISGHVSLYWYRQALGQGPEFLTYFNYEAQQDKSGLPNDRFSAERPEGSISTLTIQRTEQRDSAMYRCASSEEGANTGELFFGEGSRLTVL.

This clonotype showed up many times. V usage is TRBV12-3 or TRBV12-4 and J usage is TRBJ2-3; D ambiguous. Trimming stripped 6 bases from V and 0 bases from J, with 10 bases between. The CDR3 length is 14 residues. The CDR3 DNA follows: TGTGCCAGCAGCCGATCGGACAGCACAGATACGCAGTATTTT. It encodes CASSRSDSTDTQYF.

This clonotype showed up many times. The V call is TRBV9, the J call TRBJ2-1, with D possibly matching TRBD1 (5 bases). Germline V CDR1 and CDR2: SGDLS, YYNGEE. Deletions cut 0 bases from V and 3 bases from J, with 10 bases between. This CDR3 spans 15 amino acids. CDR3 sequence: CASSVEQVFYNEQFF. The CDR3 region has the DNA TGTGCCAGCAGCGTAGAACAGGTCTTCTACAATGAGCAGTTCTTC.

This clonotype was detected ten times or more. The chain combines TRBV20-1 with TRBJ2-1, with D maybe TRBD2 (5 bases). V lost 6 bases and J lost 0, with 12 bases in between. CDR3 length: 14 amino acids. The germline V gene encodes CDR1 DFQATT and CDR2 SNEGSKA (reference sequence). The chain's CDR3 is CSAEDSRSYNEQFF. For the CDR3, the DNA is TGCAGTGCCGAGGACTCTCGCTCCTACAATGAGCAGTTCTTC.

This clonotype was recorded at least ten times. The chain combines TRBV12-3 or TRBV12-4 with TRBJ1-4; D not certain. The CDR3 extends over 14 amino acids. V lost 7 bases to trimming and J lost 8 bases, with 17 bases between them. Here the CDR3 DNA reads TGTGCCAGCACCTACAGCAACGATCGAGAAAAACTGTTTTTT. Amino acid sequence: CASTYSNDREKLFF.

In its sample, this clonotype was seen many times. The chain is built from TRBV5-6 and TRBJ2-1, with TRBD1 matching 9 bases. CDR1 and CDR2 (germline): SGHDT, YYEEEE. Unmatched junction bases numbered 4, after V lost 3 bases and J lost 0 bases. This CDR3 has 16 residues. Here the CDR3 reads CASSWTGADSYNEQFF. The CDR3 DNA sequence: TGTGCCAGCAGCTGGACAGGGGCCGACTCCTACAATGAGCAGTTCTTC.

This clonotype was observed many times. The chain recombines TRBV6-5 with TRBJ2-2; TRBD2 matches at 13 bases. CDR3 size: 17 residues. CDR1 and CDR2 from the germline V gene are MNHEY and SVGAGI. The trim removed 5 bases at V and 0 bases at J, leaving 3 bases unmatched. CDR3 sequence reads: CASSRTSGGTNTGELFF. In nucleotides, the CDR3 is TGTGCCAGCAGTCGGACTAGCGGGGGCACGAACACCGGGGAGCTGTTTTTT.

This clonotype occurred many times. The chain joins TRBV5-6 to TRBJ2-3, with TRBD2 matching over 12 bases. Germline V CDR1 and CDR2: SGHDT, YYEEEE. V gave up 3 bases and J gave up 0 bases; unmatched junction bases: 5. This CDR3 contains 17 residues. The CDR3 spells CASSYGLAGISTDTQYF. The CDR3 DNA follows: TGTGCCAGCAGCTACGGACTAGCGGGAATTAGCACAGATACGCAGTATTTT.

This clonotype has at least ten counts. The V gene is TRBV10-3, the J gene TRBJ2-1; D remains ambiguous. This CDR3 contains 11 residues. The V gene's germline CDR1 is ENHRY and CDR2 SYGVKD. V was cut by 6 bases and J by 10 bases, with 10 bases left in between. In DNA form, the CDR3 reads TGTGCCATCAGGGGCCCAGTCGAGCAGTTCTTC. Protein sequence: CAIRGPVEQFF.

J is TRBJ2-3 and V is TRBV20-1; 7 nucleotides match TRBD2. The CDR3 has 13 amino acids. Germline CDR1 DFQATT, CDR2 SNEGSKA (reference sequence). Unmatched junction bases numbered 4, after V lost 6 bases and J lost 1 base. The DNA for the CDR3 is TGCAGTGCCCTCCGGGGGGGCACAGATACGCAGTATTTT. Translated: CSALRGGTDTQYF.

This clonotype was detected ten times or more. This chain links TRBV5-1 with TRBJ2-2; D may be TRBD2 (5 bases). V lost 2 bases and J lost 15, with 14 bases in between. The CDR3 is 12 amino acids. Germline CDR1 is SGHRS and CDR2 is YFSETQ. Written as DNA, the CDR3 is TGCGCCAGCAGCTTTCCACCGGGGAAGTTGTTTTTT. The encoded protein is CASSFPPGKLFF.

This clonotype showed up many times. J is TRBJ2-2 and V is TRBV7-9; no firm D call. Looked up from germline, CDR1 is SEHNR and CDR2 is FQNEAQ (reference sequence). V gave up 5 bases and J gave up 5 bases, with 12 bases separating them. The CDR3 runs 14 residues. CDR3 loop: CASSQTQSTGELFF. CDR3 in DNA: TGTGCCAGCAGCCAAACCCAGTCGACCGGGGAGCTGTTTTTT.

This clonotype was observed many times. The gene calls are TRBV12-3 or TRBV12-4 and TRBJ1-4; possible D gene TRBD1, 5 bases. The V end was cut by 5 bases, the J end by 1 base, with 8 bases between. The CDR3 loop spans 14 amino acids. The CDR3 loop is CASSRRGTNEKLFF. CDR3 nucleotides: TGTGCCAGCAGTCGGAGGGGAACTAATGAAAAACTGTTTTTT.

This clonotype showed up just a few times. The V call is TRBV10-1, the J call TRBJ1-5; perhaps TRBD1 as D (5 bases). The CDR3 is 13 amino acids. Germline CDR1 WNHNN, CDR2 SYGVQD (reference sequence). V was trimmed by 4 bases and J by 7 bases, leaving 11 bases between them. DNA for the CDR3: TGCGCCAGCAGTGGGGGGTATGGACAGCCCCAGCATTTT. Its translation is CASSGGYGQPQHF.

This clonotype was observed many times. The J gene is TRBJ2-1, the V gene TRBV28; 7 bases align to TRBD2. CDR1 MDHEN and CDR2 SYDVKM come from the germline V gene. The CDR3 loop spans 14 amino acids. After removal of 1 base from V and 8 bases from J, the junction contained 5 bases not matched to a gene. CDR3 coding DNA: TGTGCCAGCAGTTTATCCGGGGGGAAAGATGAGCAGTTCTTC. Its protein product is CASSLSGGKDEQFF.

Ten or more counts support this clonotype. This sequence joins TRBV29-1 and TRBJ2-7, with 7 bases matching TRBD2. Germline CDR1 SQVTM, CDR2 ANQGSEA. The length of the CDR3 is 14 residues. V lost 4 bases to trimming and J lost 7 bases; unmatched junction nucleotides: 13. The CDR3 is CSVAMGTTTREQYF. The CDR3 DNA follows: TGCAGCGTTGCGATGGGGACTACCACTCGGGAGCAGTACTTC.

This clonotype was observed many times. V usage is TRBV4-3 and J usage is TRBJ2-7; 9 bases fit TRBD1. The CDR3 length is 18 residues. Germline trimming cut 0 bases from V and 0 bases from J; bases unmatched to any gene: 9. Germline CDR1 LGHNA, CDR2 YSLEER. Here the CDR3 reads CASSQEHHGTGPSYEQYF. The CDR3 bases are TGCGCCAGCAGCCAAGAACATCACGGGACAGGGCCCTCCTACGAGCAGTACTTC.

By proportion, this clonotype is medium-sized (0.01 to 0.1%). This chain links TRBV10-1 with TRBJ2-2; 9 positions match TRBD1. CDR3 length equals 15 residues. With V trimmed by 2 bases and J by 3 bases, 1 base remained unmatched. From germline, CDR1 is WNHNN and CDR2 SYGVQD (reference sequence). CDR3: CASSEGDRDTGELFF. Written as DNA, the CDR3 is TGCGCCAGCAGTGAGGGGGACAGGGACACCGGGGAGCTGTTTTTT.

Only one count was recorded for this clonotype. The V and J genes are TRBV14 and TRBJ2-1; 10 nucleotides agree with TRBD2. This CDR3 has 24 amino acids. Germline-derived CDR1 and CDR2 are SGHDN and FVKESK. V trimming: 2 bases; J trimming: 0 bases; junction bases outside the gene matches: 25. CDR3 bases: TGTGCCAGCAGCCAACTGTACGGTAGCGGGAGGCCCGAACGTAGGCCTAGCTCCTACAATGAGCAGTTCTTC. It encodes CASSQLYGSGRPERRPSSYNEQFF.